Below, 14 T cell receptor beta chains from the same sample are listed, as sequenced in a study of T cells in Graves' hyperthyroidism and ophthalmopathy. TCR beta CDR3 region amplification was performed from RNA transcripts. RT-PCR in the first round (using the HTBI primer set) targeted the TCR CDR3. MiXCR, run by TCRdb on the multiplex PCR reads, gives a single entry per CDR3 protein. The sample includes 500,000 or so distinct CDR3 sequences, approximately 16% of them seen just once. The material sequenced was blood. All receptors come from a woman in her 30s with Graves' ophthalmopathy.

A few counts support this clonotype. V gene TRBV4-2 combines with J gene TRBJ1-6, with D possibly being TRBD1 (5 bases). V dropped 0 bases and J dropped 6 bases, with 12 bases sitting between them. CDR1 LGHNA and CDR2 YNFKEQ come from the germline V gene. This CDR3 is 16 amino acids long. The DNA of the CDR3 is TGTGCCAGCAGCCAAGATTCATCCAGGGCTAATTCACCCCTCCACTTT. This codes for CASSQDSSRANSPLHF.

The V and J genes are TRBV6-2 or TRBV6-3 and TRBJ2-3; D might be TRBD1 (6 bases). The V and J ends lost 5 bases and 3 bases respectively, with 18 bases between them. This CDR3 region has 16 residues. Germline V gene sequence: CDR1 MNHEY, CDR2 SVGEGT. The CDR3 region has the DNA TGTGCCAGCAGTGGGGGCTGGCGGTCATATACAGATACGCAGTATTTT. This gives the protein CASSGGWRSYTDTQYF.

The V and J genes are TRBV27 and TRBJ2-7; TRBD2 aligns across 7 bases. V dropped 6 bases and J dropped 3; count of bases not matched to a gene: 11. CDR3 length: 15 residues. The V gene's germline CDR1 is MNHEY and CDR2 SMNVEV (reference sequence). CDR3 amino acids: CASSPVGREFYEQYF. CDR3 bases: TGTGCCAGCAGCCCGGTTGGGCGGGAGTTCTACGAGCAGTACTTC.

The rearrangement joins TRBV7-3 to TRBJ2-3; TRBD2 matches 10 bases. The length of the CDR3 is 16 residues. The V segment lost 5 bases and the J segment 2 bases; nucleotides outside the gene matches: 7. Germline values: CDR1 SGHTA, CDR2 FQGTGA. CDR3 protein: CASSTLAGAHTDTQYF. Here the CDR3 DNA reads TGTGCCAGCAGCACCCTAGCGGGAGCCCACACAGATACGCAGTATTTT.

In this sample, this clonotype turned up many times. The germline gene is not matched at one end of the junction; a read error may be the cause. The chain employs TRBV7-7 and TRBJ2-3; no reliable D call. CDR3 length equals 13 residues. The V gene's germline CDR1 is SSHAT and CDR2 FNYEAQ (reference sequence). The CDR3 protein is CASSLAPSDTQYF. As DNA, the CDR3 is TGTGCTAGCAGCTTAGCACCGTCTGATACGCAGTATTTT.

This clonotype was seen more than once but under ten times. This sequence joins TRBV10-3 and TRBJ2-7; D unclear. The CDR3 loop spans 14 amino acids. The ends were cut back, 6 bases at V and 2 bases at J, with 14 bases in the middle. CDR1 and CDR2 from the germline V gene are ENHRY and SYGVKD. The DNA for the CDR3 is TGTGCCATCAGCCCGTCCGTGGGGACCTACGAGCAGTACTTC. This gives the protein CAISPSVGTYEQYF.

The chain has TRBV28 and TRBJ1-2; D unresolved. The V gene lost 7 bases and the J gene lost 8 bases, with 17 bases spanning the gap. The CDR3 is 13 residues long. CDR1 and CDR2 (germline): MDHEN, SYDVKM. The CDR3 reads CASTVGRVAGYTF. The CDR3 DNA is TGTGCCAGCACCGTCGGGAGAGTGGCCGGCTACACCTTC.

This clonotype was recorded at least ten times. The rearrangement links TRBV3-1 to TRBJ1-1; no reliable D call. The germline CDR1 and CDR2 sequences are LGHDT and YNNKEL (reference sequence). V shed 4 bases and J shed 1 base, with 7 bases lying between them. The CDR3 loop spans 13 amino acids. CDR3 residues: CASSRRENTEAFF. CDR3 nucleotide sequence: TGTGCCAGCAGCCGACGGGAGAACACTGAAGCTTTCTTT.

This clonotype occurred many times. The chain combines TRBV28 with TRBJ2-5, with D possibly called TRBD1 or TRBD2 (5 bases each). The V end lost 8 bases, the J end lost 2 bases, and 15 bases lay between the germline ends. The CDR3 has 14 residues. CDR1 MDHEN and CDR2 SYDVKM come from the germline V gene. The CDR3 here is CASFPGTPQETQYF. The CDR3 bases are TGTGCCAGCTTTCCCGGGACGCCACAAGAGACCCAGTACTTC. The full variable domain, rest sourced from reference TRBV28 and TRBJ2-5, is DVKVTQSSRYLVKRTGEKVFLECVQDMDHENMFWYRQDPGLGLRLIYFSYDVKMKEKGDIPEGYSVSREKKERFSLILESASTNQTSMYLCASFPGTPQETQYFGPGTRLLVL.

This clonotype was seen more than once but under ten times. The rearrangement links TRBV4-3 to TRBJ2-3; D is possibly TRBD2 (6 bases). The CDR3 loop spans 17 amino acids. Trimming removed 1 base at V and 3 bases at J, with 17 bases between. Per germline, CDR1 LGHNA and CDR2 YSLEER. CDR3 sequence: CASSQGEAGFRTDTQYF. The CDR3 nucleotides are TGCGCCAGCAGCCAAGGGGAGGCAGGTTTCAGGACAGATACGCAGTATTTT.

V usage is TRBV28 and J usage is TRBJ2-2, with a possible D match to TRBD2 (7 bases). Per the germline V gene, CDR1 is MDHEN and CDR2 is SYDVKM. The CDR3 contains 15 residues. Trimming took 6 bases from V and 4 from J, leaving 15 bases between them. The CDR3 is CASSRVGGRTGELFF. In DNA, the CDR3 is TGTGCCAGCAGCCGAGTGGGGGGGCGCACCGGGGAGCTGTTTTTT.

The sample holds many counts of this clonotype. The chain employs TRBV30 and TRBJ2-7; 10 bases match TRBD2. V trimming: 4 bases; J trimming: 5 bases; junction bases outside the gene matches: 5. CDR1 GTSNPN and CDR2 SVGIG come from the germline V gene (reference sequence). CDR3 length equals 13 residues. CDR3 sequence (DNA): TGTGCCTGGATTCCTAGCGGGAGCCACGAGCAGTACTTC. This sequence encodes CAWIPSGSHEQYF.

This clonotype was observed many times. This sequence joins TRBV28 and TRBJ2-5; TRBD2 is a possible D gene (7 bases). This CDR3 region has 14 residues. The ends were cut back, 2 bases at V and 7 bases at J, with 14 bases in the middle. The germline CDR1 and CDR2 sequences are MDHEN and SYDVKM. This CDR3 reads CASSLRGGEATQYF. CDR3 bases: TGTGCCAGCAGTTTAAGGGGGGGAGAAGCGACCCAGTACTTC.

The genes are TRBV12-3 or TRBV12-4 and TRBJ2-5, with 9 bases matching TRBD1. Trimming took 6 bases from V and 2 from J; bases not matched to a gene: 7. This CDR3 is built from 15 residues. CDR3 region: CASSLWDREQETQYF. DNA of the CDR3: TGTGCCAGCAGCTTGTGGGACAGGGAACAAGAGACCCAGTACTTC.